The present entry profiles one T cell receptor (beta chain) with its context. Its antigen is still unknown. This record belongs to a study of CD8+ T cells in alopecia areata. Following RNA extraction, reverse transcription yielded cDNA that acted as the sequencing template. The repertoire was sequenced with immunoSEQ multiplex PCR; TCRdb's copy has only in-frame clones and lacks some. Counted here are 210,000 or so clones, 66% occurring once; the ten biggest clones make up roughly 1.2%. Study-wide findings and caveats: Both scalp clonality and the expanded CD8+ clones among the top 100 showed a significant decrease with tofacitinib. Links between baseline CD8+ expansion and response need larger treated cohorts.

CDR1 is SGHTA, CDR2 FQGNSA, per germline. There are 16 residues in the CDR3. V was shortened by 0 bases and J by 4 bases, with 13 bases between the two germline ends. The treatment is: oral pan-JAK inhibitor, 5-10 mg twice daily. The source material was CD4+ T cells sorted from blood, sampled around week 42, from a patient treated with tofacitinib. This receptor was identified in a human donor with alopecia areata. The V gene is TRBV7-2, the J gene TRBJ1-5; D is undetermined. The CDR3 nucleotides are TGTGCCAGCAGCTTAGCGCCAGGAACGCTGAATCAGCCCCAGCATTTT. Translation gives CASSLAPGTLNQPQHF.